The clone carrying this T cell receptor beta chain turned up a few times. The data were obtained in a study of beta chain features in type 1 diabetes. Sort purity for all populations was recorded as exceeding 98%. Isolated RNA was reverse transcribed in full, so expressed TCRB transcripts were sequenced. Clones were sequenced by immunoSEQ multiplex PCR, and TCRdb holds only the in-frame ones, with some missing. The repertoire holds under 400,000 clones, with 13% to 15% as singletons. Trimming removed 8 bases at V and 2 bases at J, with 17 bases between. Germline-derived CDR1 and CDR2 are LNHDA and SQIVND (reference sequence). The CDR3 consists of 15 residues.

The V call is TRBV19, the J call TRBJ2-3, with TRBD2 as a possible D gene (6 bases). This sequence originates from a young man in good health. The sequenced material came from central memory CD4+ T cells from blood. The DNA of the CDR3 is TGTGCCAGTCGGGAAGGGAGGTCCTTCACAGATACGCAGTATTTT. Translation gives CASREGRSFTDTQYF.